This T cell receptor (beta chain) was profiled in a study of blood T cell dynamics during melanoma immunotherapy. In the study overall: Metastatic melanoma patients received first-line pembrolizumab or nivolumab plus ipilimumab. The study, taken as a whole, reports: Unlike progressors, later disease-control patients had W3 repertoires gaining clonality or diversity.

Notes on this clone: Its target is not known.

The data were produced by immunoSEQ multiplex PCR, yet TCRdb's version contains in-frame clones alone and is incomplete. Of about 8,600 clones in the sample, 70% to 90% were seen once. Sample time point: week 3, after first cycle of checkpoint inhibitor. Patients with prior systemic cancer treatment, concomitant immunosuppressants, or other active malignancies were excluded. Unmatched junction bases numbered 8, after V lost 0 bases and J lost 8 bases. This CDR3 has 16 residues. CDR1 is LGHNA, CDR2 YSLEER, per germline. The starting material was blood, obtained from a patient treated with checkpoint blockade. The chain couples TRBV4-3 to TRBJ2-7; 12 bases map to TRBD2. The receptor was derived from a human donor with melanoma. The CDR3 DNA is TGCGCCAGCAGCCAAGATAGGACTAGCGGGACCCGAAAGCAGTACTTC. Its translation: CASSQDRTSGTRKQYF.